Below, 5 T cell receptor beta chains from the same sample are listed, as sequenced in a study of regulatory T cells in long-lasting Graves disease. The time point was: newly diagnosed GD, antithyroid drugs for less than 3 months. The TCR library was prepared using RNA isolated from PBMCs. Assembly of TCR beta libraries relied on iRepertoire HTBI primers together with Arm-PCR of CDR3 regions. TCRdb re-called the multiplex PCR reads through MiXCR, storing one row per CDR3 protein. The profile shows 400,000 to 500,000 distinct CDR3 sequences, 15% of them singletons. The same sample was also studied in work on T cells in Graves' hyperthyroidism and ophthalmopathy.

This specimen consisted of peripheral blood mononuclear cells (PBMCs), obtained at new diagnosis, from a patient treated with antithyroid drugs. The receptors were gathered from a woman aged 40 to 50 with Graves disease.

In its sample, this clonotype was seen many times. The chain is built from TRBV30 and TRBJ2-5; D gene ambiguous. This CDR3 region has 11 residues. V gave up 4 bases and J gave up 5 bases, with 8 bases separating them. Germline V gives CDR1 GTSNPN, CDR2 SVGIG (reference sequence). Here the CDR3 DNA reads TGTGCCTGGAACCCCGGGGAGACCCAGTACTTC. Its translation: CAWNPGETQYF. Filled out from reference TRBV30 and TRBJ2-5, the complete variable domain reads SQTIHQWPATLVQPVGSPLSLECTVEGTSNPNLYWYRQAAGRGLQLLFYSVGIGQISSEVPQNLSASRPQDRQFILSSKKLLLSDSGFYLCAWNPGETQYFGPGTRLLVL.

A few counts support this clonotype. The chain employs TRBV18 and TRBJ2-1; 7 bases fit TRBD2. Per germline, CDR1 KGHSH and CDR2 LQKENI. V shed 4 bases and J 4 bases; nucleotides not matched to a gene: 10. The CDR3 is 16 amino acids. This chain's CDR3 is CASSRLNGLEYNEQFF. In DNA form, the CDR3 reads TGTGCCAGCTCACGATTAAATGGACTAGAATACAATGAGCAGTTCTTC. The entire variable domain, with the rest obtained from reference TRBV18 and TRBJ2-1, is as follows: NAGVMQNPRHLVRRRGQEARLRCSPMKGHSHVYWYRQLPEEGLKFMVYLQKENIIDESGMPKERFSAEFPKEGPSILRIQQVVRGDSAAYFCASSRLNGLEYNEQFFGPGTRLTVL.

This clonotype was recorded at least ten times. The chain employs TRBV7-9 and TRBJ2-7; 7 bases map to TRBD2. In germline, CDR1 is SEHNR, CDR2 FQNEAQ (reference sequence). This CDR3 comprises 15 residues. Trimming took 1 base from V and 5 from J; bases not matched to a gene: 8. The CDR3 sequence is CASSLVAGEAHEQYF. Here the CDR3 DNA reads TGTGCCAGCAGCTTAGTGGCGGGGGAGGCCCACGAGCAGTACTTC.

This clonotype was counted ten times or more. The rearrangement uses TRBV20-1 and TRBJ2-1; D may be TRBD1 or TRBD2 (5 bases each). The germline V and J ends were trimmed by 5 bases and 0 bases, with 11 bases remaining between them. Germline loops: CDR1 DFQATT, CDR2 SNEGSKA (reference sequence). This CDR3 region has 14 residues. This CDR3 reads CSAPGTPSYNEQFF. CDR3 sequence (DNA): TGCAGTGCTCCCGGGACCCCCTCCTACAATGAGCAGTTCTTC.

This clonotype was seen repeatedly, ten times or more. CDR3 coding DNA: TGCGCCAGCAGTGATGGAGTAGGCACCGGGGAGCTGTTTTTT. Translating gives CASSDGVGTGELFF. The chain couples TRBV10-2 to TRBJ2-2; no definite D call. V lost 3 bases and J lost 4, with 9 bases in between. Germline V gene data show CDR1 as WSHSY and CDR2 as SAAADI. The CDR3 spans 14 residues.